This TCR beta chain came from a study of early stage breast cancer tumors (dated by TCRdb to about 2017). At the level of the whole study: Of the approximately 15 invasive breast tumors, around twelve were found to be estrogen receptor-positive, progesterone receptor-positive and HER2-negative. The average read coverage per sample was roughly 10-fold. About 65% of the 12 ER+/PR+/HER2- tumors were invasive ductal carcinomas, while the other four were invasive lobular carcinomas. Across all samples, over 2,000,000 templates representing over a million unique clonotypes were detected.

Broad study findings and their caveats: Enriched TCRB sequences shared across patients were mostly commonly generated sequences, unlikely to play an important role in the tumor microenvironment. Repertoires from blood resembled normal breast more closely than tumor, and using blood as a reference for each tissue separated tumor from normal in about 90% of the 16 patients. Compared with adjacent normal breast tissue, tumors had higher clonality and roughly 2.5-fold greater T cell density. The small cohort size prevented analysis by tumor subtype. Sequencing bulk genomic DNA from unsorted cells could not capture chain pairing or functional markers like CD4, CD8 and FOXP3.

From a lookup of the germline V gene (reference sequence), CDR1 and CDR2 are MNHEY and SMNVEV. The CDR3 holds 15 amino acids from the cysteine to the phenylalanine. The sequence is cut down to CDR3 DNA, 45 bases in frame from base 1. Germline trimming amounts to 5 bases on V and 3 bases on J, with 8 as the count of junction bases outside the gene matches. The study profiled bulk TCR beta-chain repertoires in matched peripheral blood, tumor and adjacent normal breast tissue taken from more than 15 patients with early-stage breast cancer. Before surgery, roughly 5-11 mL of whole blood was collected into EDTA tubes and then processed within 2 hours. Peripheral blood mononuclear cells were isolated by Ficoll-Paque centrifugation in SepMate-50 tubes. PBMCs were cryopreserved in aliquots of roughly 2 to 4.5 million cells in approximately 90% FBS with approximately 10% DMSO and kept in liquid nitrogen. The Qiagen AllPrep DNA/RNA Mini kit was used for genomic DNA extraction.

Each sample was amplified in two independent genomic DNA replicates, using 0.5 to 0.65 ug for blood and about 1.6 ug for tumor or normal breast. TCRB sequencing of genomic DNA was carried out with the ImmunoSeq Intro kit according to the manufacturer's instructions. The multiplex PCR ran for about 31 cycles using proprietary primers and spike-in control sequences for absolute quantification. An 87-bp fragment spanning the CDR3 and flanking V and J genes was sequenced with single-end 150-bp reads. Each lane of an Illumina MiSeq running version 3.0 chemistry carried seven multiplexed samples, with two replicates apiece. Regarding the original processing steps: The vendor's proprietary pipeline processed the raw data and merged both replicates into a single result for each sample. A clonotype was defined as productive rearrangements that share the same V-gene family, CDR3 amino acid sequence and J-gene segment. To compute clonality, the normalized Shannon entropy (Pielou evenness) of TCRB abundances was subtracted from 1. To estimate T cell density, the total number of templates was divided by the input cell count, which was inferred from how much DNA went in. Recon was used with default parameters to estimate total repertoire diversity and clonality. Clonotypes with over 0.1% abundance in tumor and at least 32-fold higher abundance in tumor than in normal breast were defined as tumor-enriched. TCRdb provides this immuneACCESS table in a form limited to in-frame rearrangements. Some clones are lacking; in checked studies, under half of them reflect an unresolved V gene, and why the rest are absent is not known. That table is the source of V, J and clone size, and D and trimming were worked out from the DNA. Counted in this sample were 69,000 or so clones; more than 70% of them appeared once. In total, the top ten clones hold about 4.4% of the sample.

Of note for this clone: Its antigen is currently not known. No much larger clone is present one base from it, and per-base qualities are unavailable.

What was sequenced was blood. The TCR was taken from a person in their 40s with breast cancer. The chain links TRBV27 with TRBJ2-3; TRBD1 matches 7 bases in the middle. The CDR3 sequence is CASSLRQGMTDTQYF. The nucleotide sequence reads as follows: TGTGCCAGCAGTCTCAGACAGGGAATGACAGATACGCAGTATTTT.